This T cell receptor (beta chain) was captured by sequencing in a study of beta chain features in type 1 diabetes. The isolated RNA, all of it, was reverse transcribed, so expressed TCRB transcripts were what got sequenced. Assay used: immunoSEQ multiplex PCR; TCRdb lists only in-frame clones, some missing. The sample yields 970,000 or so clones, roughly 16% seen once. Whole-study results and caveats: Cells that show high TCR expression could be over-represented by cDNA sequencing.

This clone was found a few times. The antigen remains undetermined. The CDR3 extends over 16 amino acids. From germline, CDR1 is SGHDT and CDR2 YYEEEE. The V and J ends lost 3 bases and 0 bases, in that order; junction bases with no gene match: 6. This receptor was identified in a woman aged 18-29 years in good health. V gene TRBV5-6 combines with J gene TRBJ2-1; 7 positions agree with TRBD1. Specimen: naive CD4+ T cells from blood. CDR3 bases: TGTGCCAGCAGCTGGGAGACAGGGACCTCCTACAATGAGCAGTTCTTC. Encoded protein: CASSWETGTSYNEQFF.